This T cell receptor (beta chain) was identified in a study of T cell changes during pregnancy in multiple sclerosis. CDR3 length: 15 amino acids. V gave up 3 bases and J gave up 0 bases, with 9 bases separating them. The germline V gene encodes CDR1 LNHDA and CDR2 SQIVND (reference sequence). Libraries were prepared by immunoSEQ multiplex PCR; TCRdb keeps only in-frame clonotypes and omits some of them. The data contain about 70,000 clones, roughly 94% of them singletons. This chain links TRBV19 with TRBJ2-4; unclear D gene. Specimen: peripheral blood, collected in the third trimester of pregnancy. The receptor was derived from a female donor with multiple sclerosis, enrolled in a pregnancy study. The CDR3 sequence is CASSIDILAKNIQYF. CDR3 nucleotide sequence: TGTGCCAGTAGTATCGACATTCTAGCCAAAAACATTCAGTACTTC.